This record looks at one T cell receptor (beta chain) sequence and its context. Its antigen is still unknown. Trimming took 6 bases from V and 8 from J, leaving 13 bases between them. CDR3 length: 12 residues. Looked up from germline, CDR1 is WNHNN and CDR2 is SYGVQD (reference sequence). This specimen belongs to a study of T cell responses to AZD1222 COVID-19 vaccine. Study outcomes and limitations: White British people made up most donors, females outnumbered males, and clonal diversity was possibly underestimated. Repertoire samples came only from after the peak T cell response.

Sequenced by immunoSEQ multiplex PCR; TCRdb stores in-frame clones only, minus some. The sample records approximately 100,000 clones, about 91% being singletons. V is TRBV10-1 and J is TRBJ1-2; TRBD1 might be the D (5 bases). The starting material was peripheral blood, obtained on day 0 of AZD1222 vaccination. This clonotype was obtained from an adult in good health. The CDR3 DNA is TGCGCCAGCAGCGCGCGTGGGGGAGGCTACACCTTC. Protein product: CASSARGGGYTF.